The 9 T cell receptor beta chains below all came from one sample that was sequenced in a study of T-cell reconstitution after alpha-beta-depleted transplantation in children. As it was prepared, the TCRbeta library received unique molecular identifiers. Each CDR3 protein is one row after TCRdb ran MiXCR on the PCR reads. The sample includes 640,000 or so distinct CDR3 sequences, over 15% of them seen just once. The source material was PBMCs from the stem cell graft donor, sampled from the stem cell graft. The receptor set was obtained from a human donor who donated a stem cell graft to a child with acute myeloid leukemia.

This clonotype was counted many times. V usage is TRBV6-5 and J usage is TRBJ1-2; D not certain. Trimming removed 0 bases at V and 0 bases at J, with 8 bases between. The CDR3 length is 15 residues. Germline values: CDR1 MNHEY, CDR2 SVGAGI. The CDR3 DNA follows: TGTGCCAGCAGTTACTCAATATTTCCTAACTATGGCTACACCTTC. Amino acid sequence: CASSYSIFPNYGYTF.

This clonotype appeared many times. The CDR3 loop is CASSMASATSYNEQFF. In DNA, the CDR3 is TGTGCCAGTAGTATGGCTTCGGCTACTTCCTACAATGAGCAGTTCTTC. The chain has TRBV19 and TRBJ2-1; no definite D call. The V gene's germline CDR1 is LNHDA and CDR2 SQIVND (reference sequence). The CDR3 contains 16 residues. Trimming removed 3 bases from V and 1 base from J, with 13 bases in between.

The chain couples TRBV3-1 to TRBJ2-2; 10 nucleotides agree with TRBD1. This CDR3 has 17 amino acids. Germline assignment: CDR1 LGHDT and CDR2 YNNKEL (reference sequence). Losses at the gene ends were 2 bases for V and 4 bases for J; bases not matched to a gene: 7. CDR3: CASSQYSGTGATGELFF. CDR3 DNA sequence: TGTGCCAGCAGCCAATACTCGGGGACAGGGGCCACCGGGGAGCTGTTTTTT. The full variable domain, rest sourced from reference TRBV3-1 and TRBJ2-2, is DTAVSQTPKYLVTQMGNDKSIKCEQNLGHDTMYWYKQDSKKFLKIMFSYNNKELIINETVPNRFSPKSPDKAHLNLHINSLELGDSAVYFCASSQYSGTGATGELFFGEGSRLTVL.

The chain uses TRBV28 and TRBJ2-3; 12 positions agree with TRBD2. The CDR3 spans 16 residues. Unmatched junction bases numbered 10, after V lost 7 bases and J lost 5 bases. Per germline, CDR1 MDHEN and CDR2 SYDVKM. The CDR3, as DNA: TGTGCCAGCACCCCGGCTAGCGGGGGGGCGAAAGATACGCAGTATTTT. Amino acid sequence: CASTPASGGAKDTQYF. The whole variable domain, filled in from reference TRBV28 and TRBJ2-3, reads DVKVTQSSRYLVKRTGEKVFLECVQDMDHENMFWYRQDPGLGLRLIYFSYDVKMKEKGDIPEGYSVSREKKERFSLILESASTNQTSMYLCASTPASGGAKDTQYFGPGTRLTVL.

The chain is built from TRBV12-3 or TRBV12-4 and TRBJ1-5, with 8 bases aligning to TRBD1. V trimming: 7 bases; J trimming: 7 bases; junction bases outside the gene matches: 9. This CDR3 spans 14 amino acids. CDR3 sequence: CASTNLGQGQPQHF. The CDR3 DNA is TGTGCCAGCACCAACTTAGGACAGGGACAGCCCCAGCATTTT.

This clonotype was observed many times. V is TRBV29-1 and J is TRBJ2-1; D remains unclear. This CDR3 region has 11 residues. Germline V CDR1 and CDR2: SQVTM, ANQGSEA. Trimming took 3 bases from V and 9 from J, leaving 9 bases between them. CDR3 protein: CSVDVGREQFF. The CDR3 nucleotides read TGCAGCGTTGACGTCGGGCGTGAGCAGTTCTTC.

Ten or more counts support this clonotype. J is TRBJ1-5 and V is TRBV4-1; a possible D gene is TRBD1 (6 bases). The V end was cut by 0 bases, the J end by 5 bases, with 14 bases between. Germline V lookup: CDR1 MGHRA, CDR2 YSYEKL. This CDR3 contains 16 residues. The CDR3 region is CASSQEGGDLYQPQHF. The DNA of the CDR3 is TGCGCCAGCAGCCAAGAAGGGGGTGACCTTTATCAGCCCCAGCATTTT.

This clonotype was recorded many times. CDR3 loop: CASSLRGKGQPQHF. The DNA for the CDR3 is TGTGCCAGCAGTTTACGGGGGAAGGGGCAGCCCCAGCATTTT. The chain joins TRBV12-3 or TRBV12-4 to TRBJ1-5, with D tentatively TRBD1 (5 bases). This CDR3 is built from 14 residues. V was clipped by 2 bases and J by 7 bases, with 12 bases between them.

This clonotype turned up a few times. The chain uses TRBV6-5 and TRBJ2-1, with 11 positions matching TRBD1. Looked up from germline, CDR1 is MNHEY and CDR2 is SVGAGI. The junction had 4 bases not matched to a gene; V was cut back by 0 bases and J by 3 bases. The CDR3 extends over 17 amino acids. CDR3 residues: CASSYSTGTGGYNEQFF. DNA for the CDR3: TGTGCCAGCAGTTACTCGACCGGGACAGGGGGCTACAATGAGCAGTTCTTC.